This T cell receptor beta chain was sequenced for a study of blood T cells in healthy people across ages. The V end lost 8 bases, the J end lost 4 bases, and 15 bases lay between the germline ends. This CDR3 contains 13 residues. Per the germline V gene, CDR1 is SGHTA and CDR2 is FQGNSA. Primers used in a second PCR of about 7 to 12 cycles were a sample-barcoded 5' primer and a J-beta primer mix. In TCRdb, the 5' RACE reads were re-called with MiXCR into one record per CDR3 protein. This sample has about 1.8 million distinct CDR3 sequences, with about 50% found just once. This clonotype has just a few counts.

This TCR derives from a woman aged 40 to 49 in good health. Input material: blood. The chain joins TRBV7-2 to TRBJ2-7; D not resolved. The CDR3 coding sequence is TGTGCCAGCCGAAGGGCAGGTCGGTACGAGCAGTACTTC. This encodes CASRRAGRYEQYF. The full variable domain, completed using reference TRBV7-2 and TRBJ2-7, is GAGVSQSPSNKVTEKGKDVELRCDPISGHTALYWYRQSLGQGLEFLIYFQGNSAPDKSGLPSDRFSAERTGGSVSTLTIQRTQQEDSAVYLCASRRAGRYEQYFGPGTRLTVT.